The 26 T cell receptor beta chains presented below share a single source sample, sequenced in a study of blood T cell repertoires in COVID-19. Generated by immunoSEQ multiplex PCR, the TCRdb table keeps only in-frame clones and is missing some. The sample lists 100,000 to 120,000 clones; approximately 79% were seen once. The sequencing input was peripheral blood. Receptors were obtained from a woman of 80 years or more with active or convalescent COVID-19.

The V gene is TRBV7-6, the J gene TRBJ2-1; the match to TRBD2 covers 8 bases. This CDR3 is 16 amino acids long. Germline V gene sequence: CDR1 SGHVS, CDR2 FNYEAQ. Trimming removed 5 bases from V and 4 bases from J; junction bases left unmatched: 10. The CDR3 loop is CASSTGLGAGYNEQFF. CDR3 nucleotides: TGTGCCAGCAGCACGGGACTAGGCGCGGGTTACAATGAGCAGTTCTTC.

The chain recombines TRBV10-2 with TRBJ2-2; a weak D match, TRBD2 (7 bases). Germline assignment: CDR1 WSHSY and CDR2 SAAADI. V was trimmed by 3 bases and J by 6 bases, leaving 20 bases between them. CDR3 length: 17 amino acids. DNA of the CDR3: TGCGCCAGCAGTGACTATCGGGGGGTTGAGGGGGCCGGGGAGCTGTTTTTT. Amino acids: CASSDYRGVEGAGELFF.

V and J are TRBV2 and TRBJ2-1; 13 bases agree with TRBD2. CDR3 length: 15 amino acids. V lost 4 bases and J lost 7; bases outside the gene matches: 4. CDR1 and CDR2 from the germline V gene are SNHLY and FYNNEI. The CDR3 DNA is TGTGCCAGCAGTGGGTGGACTAGCGGGAGTAATGAGCAGTTCTTC. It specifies CASSGWTSGSNEQFF.

CDR3: CAWRPGGSNNEQFF. CDR3 bases: TGTGCCTGGAGGCCCGGCGGGAGTAATAATGAGCAGTTCTTC. The chain combines TRBV30 with TRBJ2-1; TRBD2 matches at 7 bases. The junction had 9 bases not matched to a gene; V was cut back by 3 bases and J by 7 bases. This CDR3 has 14 residues. In germline, CDR1 is GTSNPN, CDR2 SVGIG (reference sequence).

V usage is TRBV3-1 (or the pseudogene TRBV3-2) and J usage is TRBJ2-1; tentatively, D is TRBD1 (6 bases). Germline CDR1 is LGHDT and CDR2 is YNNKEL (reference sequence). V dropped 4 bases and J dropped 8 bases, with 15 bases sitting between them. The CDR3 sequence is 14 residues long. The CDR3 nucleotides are TGTGCCAGCAGCCGGAGACAGGTTGTGGATGAGCAGTTCTTC. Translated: CASSRRQVVDEQFF.

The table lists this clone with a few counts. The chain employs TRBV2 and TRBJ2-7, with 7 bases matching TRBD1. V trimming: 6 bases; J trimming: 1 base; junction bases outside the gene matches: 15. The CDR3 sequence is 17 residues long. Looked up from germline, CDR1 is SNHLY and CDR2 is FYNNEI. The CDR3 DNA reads TGTGCCAGCAGGGTCCCGTCCGGCAGGGGGAAGTCCTACGAGCAGTACTTC. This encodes CASRVPSGRGKSYEQYF. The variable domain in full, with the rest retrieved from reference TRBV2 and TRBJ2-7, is EPEVTQTPSHQVTQMGQEVILRCVPISNHLYFYWYRQILGQKVEFLVSFYNNEISEKSEIFDDQFSVERPDGSNFTLKIRSTKLEDSAMYFCASRVPSGRGKSYEQYFGPGTRLTVT.

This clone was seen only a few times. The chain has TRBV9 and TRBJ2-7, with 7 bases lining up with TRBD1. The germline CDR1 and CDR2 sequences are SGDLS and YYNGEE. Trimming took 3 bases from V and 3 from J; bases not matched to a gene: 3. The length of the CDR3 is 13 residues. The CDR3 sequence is CASSERQGYEQYF. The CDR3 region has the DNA TGTGCCAGCAGCGAGCGACAGGGCTACGAGCAGTACTTC. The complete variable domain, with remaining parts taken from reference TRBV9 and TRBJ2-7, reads DSGVTQTPKHLITATGQRVTLRCSPRSGDLSVYWYQQSLDQGLQFLIQYYNGEERAKGNILERFSAQQFPDLHSELNLSSLELGDSALYFCASSERQGYEQYFGPGTRLTVT.

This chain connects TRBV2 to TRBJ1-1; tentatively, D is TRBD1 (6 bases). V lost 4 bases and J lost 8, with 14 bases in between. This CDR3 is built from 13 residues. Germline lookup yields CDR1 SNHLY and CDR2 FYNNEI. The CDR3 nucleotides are TGTGCCAGCAGTGGAGGACAGAGGTTGGAAGCTTTCTTT. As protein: CASSGGQRLEAFF.

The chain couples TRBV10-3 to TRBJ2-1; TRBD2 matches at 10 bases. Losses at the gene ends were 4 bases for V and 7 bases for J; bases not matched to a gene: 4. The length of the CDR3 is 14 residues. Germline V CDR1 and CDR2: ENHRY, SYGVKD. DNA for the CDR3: TGTGCCATCAGTGCTAGCGGGAGTTTTAATGAGCAGTTCTTC. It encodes CAISASGSFNEQFF.

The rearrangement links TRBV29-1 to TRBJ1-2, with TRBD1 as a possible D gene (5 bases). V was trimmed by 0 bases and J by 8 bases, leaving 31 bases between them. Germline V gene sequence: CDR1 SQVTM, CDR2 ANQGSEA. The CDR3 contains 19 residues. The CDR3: CSVEDPTRYAGRREKGYTF. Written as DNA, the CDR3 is TGCAGCGTTGAAGATCCAACCCGGTATGCAGGGAGGCGAGAAAAAGGCTACACCTTC.

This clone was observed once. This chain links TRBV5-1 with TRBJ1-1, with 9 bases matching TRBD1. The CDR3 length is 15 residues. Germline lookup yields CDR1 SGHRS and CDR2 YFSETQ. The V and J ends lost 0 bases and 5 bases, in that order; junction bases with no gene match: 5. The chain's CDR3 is CASSLGGQGFTEAFF. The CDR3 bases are TGCGCCAGCAGCTTGGGGGGACAGGGTTTTACTGAAGCTTTCTTT.

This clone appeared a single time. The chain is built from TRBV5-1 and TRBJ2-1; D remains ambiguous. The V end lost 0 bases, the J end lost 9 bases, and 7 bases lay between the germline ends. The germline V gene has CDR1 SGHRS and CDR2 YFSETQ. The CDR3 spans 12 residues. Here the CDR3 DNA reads TGCGCCAGCAGCTTGGAGGCGGTTGAGCAGTTCTTC. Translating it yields CASSLEAVEQFF.

Written as DNA, the CDR3 is TGCAGCGTTGAAGGAGGGTACGAGACCCAGTACTTC. Amino acids: CSVEGGYETQYF. The chain recombines TRBV29-1 with TRBJ2-5, with D perhaps TRBD2 (5 bases). The CDR3 contains 12 residues. Germline loops: CDR1 SQVTM, CDR2 ANQGSEA. The V and J ends lost 1 base and 5 bases respectively, with 8 bases between them.

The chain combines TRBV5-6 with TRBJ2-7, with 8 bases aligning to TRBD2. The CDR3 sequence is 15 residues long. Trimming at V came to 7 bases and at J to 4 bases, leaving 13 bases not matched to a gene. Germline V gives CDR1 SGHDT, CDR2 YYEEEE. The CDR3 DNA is TGTGCCAGCTTAGAATCGGGAGGGCCGTCATACGAGCAGTACTTC. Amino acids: CASLESGGPSYEQYF.

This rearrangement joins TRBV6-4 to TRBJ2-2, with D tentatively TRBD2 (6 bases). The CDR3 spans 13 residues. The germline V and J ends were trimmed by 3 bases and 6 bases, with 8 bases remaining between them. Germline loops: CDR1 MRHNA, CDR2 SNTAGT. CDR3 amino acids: CASSEGGSGELFF. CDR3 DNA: TGTGCCAGCAGTGAAGGAGGGTCCGGGGAGCTGTTTTTT.

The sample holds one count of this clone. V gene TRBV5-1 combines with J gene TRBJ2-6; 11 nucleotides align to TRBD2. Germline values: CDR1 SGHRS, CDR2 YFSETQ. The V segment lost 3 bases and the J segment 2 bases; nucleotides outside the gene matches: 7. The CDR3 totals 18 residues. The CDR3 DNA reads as TGCGCCAGCAGCTGGGGACTAGCGGACCTAGCTGGGGCCAACGTCCTGACTTTC. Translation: CASSWGLADLAGANVLTF.

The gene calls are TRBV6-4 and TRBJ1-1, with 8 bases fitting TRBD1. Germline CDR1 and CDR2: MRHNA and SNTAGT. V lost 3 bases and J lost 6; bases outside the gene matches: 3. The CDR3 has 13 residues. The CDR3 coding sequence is TGTGCCAGCAGTGATTACAGGGGGGCTGAAGCTTTCTTT. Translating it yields CASSDYRGAEAFF.

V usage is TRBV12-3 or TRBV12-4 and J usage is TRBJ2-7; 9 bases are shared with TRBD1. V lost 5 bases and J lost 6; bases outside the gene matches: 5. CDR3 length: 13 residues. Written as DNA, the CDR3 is TGTGCCAGCAGTACCCGGGACAGGGCCGAGCAGTACTTC. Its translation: CASSTRDRAEQYF.

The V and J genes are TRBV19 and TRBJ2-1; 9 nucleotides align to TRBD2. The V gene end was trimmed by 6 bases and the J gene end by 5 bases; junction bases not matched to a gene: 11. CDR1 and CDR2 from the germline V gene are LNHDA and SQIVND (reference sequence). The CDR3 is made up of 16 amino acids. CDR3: CASRRLAGAANNEQFF. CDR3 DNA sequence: TGTGCCAGTAGACGCTTAGCGGGAGCGGCCAACAATGAGCAGTTCTTC.

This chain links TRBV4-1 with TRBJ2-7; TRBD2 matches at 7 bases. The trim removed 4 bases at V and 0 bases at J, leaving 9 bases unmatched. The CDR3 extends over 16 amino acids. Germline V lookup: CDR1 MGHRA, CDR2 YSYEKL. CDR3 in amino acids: CASSRLGGFSSYEQYF. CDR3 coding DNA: TGCGCCAGCAGCCGCCTGGGAGGGTTTAGCTCCTACGAGCAGTACTTC.

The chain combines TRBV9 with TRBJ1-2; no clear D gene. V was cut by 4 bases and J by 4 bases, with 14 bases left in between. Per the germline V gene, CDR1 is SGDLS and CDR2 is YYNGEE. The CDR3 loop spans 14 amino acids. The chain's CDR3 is CASSSGGYFYGYTF. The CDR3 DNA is TGTGCCAGCAGCTCAGGAGGCTACTTCTATGGCTACACCTTC.

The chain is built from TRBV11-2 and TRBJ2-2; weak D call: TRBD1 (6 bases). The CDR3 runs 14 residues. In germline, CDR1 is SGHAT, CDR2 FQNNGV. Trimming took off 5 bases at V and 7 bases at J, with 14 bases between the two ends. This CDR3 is CASSARQEYGELFF. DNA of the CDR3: TGTGCCAGCAGCGCACGACAGGAATACGGGGAGCTGTTTTTT.

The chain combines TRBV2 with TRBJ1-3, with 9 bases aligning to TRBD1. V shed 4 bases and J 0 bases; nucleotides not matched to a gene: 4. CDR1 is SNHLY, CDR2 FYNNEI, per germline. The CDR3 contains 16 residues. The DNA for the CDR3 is TGTGCCAGCAGTGTTCAGGACAGGGGCTCTGGAAACACCATATATTTT. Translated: CASSVQDRGSGNTIYF.

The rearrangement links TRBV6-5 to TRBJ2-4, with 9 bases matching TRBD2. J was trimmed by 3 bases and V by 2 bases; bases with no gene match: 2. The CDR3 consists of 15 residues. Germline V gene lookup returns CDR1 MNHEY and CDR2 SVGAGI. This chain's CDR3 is CASSYLAGNKNIQYF. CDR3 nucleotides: TGTGCCAGCAGTTACCTAGCGGGAAACAAAAACATTCAGTACTTC.

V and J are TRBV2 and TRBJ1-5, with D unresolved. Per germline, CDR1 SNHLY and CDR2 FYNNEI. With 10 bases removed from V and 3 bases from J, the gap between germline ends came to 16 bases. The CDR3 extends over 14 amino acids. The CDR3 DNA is TGTGCCACCACTGCTGACAACAACAATCAGCCCCAGCATTTT. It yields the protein CATTADNNNQPQHF.

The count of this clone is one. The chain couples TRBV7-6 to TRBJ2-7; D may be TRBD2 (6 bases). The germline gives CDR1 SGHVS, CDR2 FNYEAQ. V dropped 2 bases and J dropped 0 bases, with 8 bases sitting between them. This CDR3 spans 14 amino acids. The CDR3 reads CASSLREDSYEQYF. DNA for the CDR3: TGTGCCAGCAGCTTAAGGGAGGACTCCTACGAGCAGTACTTC.